This T cell receptor (beta chain) emerged from a study of T cells in Graves' hyperthyroidism and ophthalmopathy. At the level of the study: Staff took peripheral blood when the initial diagnosis was made, before any treatment began.

General study findings and limits: Blood held most thyroid clonotypes expanded above 0.001 frequency.

This clonotype was detected ten times or more. Its matching antigen is unknown. There are 13 residues in the CDR3. Germline V gene lookup returns CDR1 MDHEN and CDR2 SYDVKM. J lost 4 bases, V lost 5 bases, and 3 bases had no gene match. It was uncontrolled infection, other autoimmune disease, pregnancy or lactation that excluded patients. The diagnostic basis comprised clinical symptoms, serum thyroxine and TRAb, thyroid ultrasound and orbital computed tomography. Amplified TCR beta CDR3 regions came from RNA transcripts. The TCR CDR3 first-round RT-PCR relied on the HTBI primer set. Each CDR3 protein gets one entry after TCRdb re-called the multiplex PCR reads with MiXCR. The table has about 270,000 distinct CDR3 sequences, approximately 25% seen once.

The origin of this receptor is a woman aged 40 to 55 with Graves' ophthalmopathy. Sequenced material: blood. V gene TRBV28 combines with J gene TRBJ1-1, with TRBD1 matching 8 bases. The CDR3 reads CASSVRGPTEAFF. CDR3 bases: TGTGCCAGCAGTGTCAGGGGGCCCACTGAAGCTTTCTTT.